These T cell receptor beta chains were read from a single sample in a study of blood T cell repertoires in COVID-19. Some clones are missing from TCRdb's copy, which holds only in-frame ones; the method was immunoSEQ multiplex PCR. The table records roughly 310,000 clones, more than 75% of them present only once. Material: PBMCs or T cells enriched from blood (not recorded which). The receptors derive from a man in his sixties who had recovered from COVID-19. Each CDR3 is given with its conserved first and last residue. The D gene is left open where the match is weak.

D gene | J gene | CDR3 length | V gene | CDR3 protein | CDR3 DNA
. | TRBJ1-6 | 15 | TRBV2 | CASSRRATYNSPLHF | TGTGCCAGCAGCCGGAGGGCAACCTATAATTCACCCCTCCACTTT
TRBD2 | TRBJ2-7 | 16 | TRBV11-2 | CASSWGGAGESYEQYF | TGTGCCAGCAGCTGGGGGGGTGCGGGAGAGTCTTACGAGCAGTACTTC
TRBD1 | TRBJ2-3 | 13 | TRBV19 | CASDRGSTDTQYF | TGTGCCAGTGACAGGGGAAGCACAGATACGCAGTATTTT
. | TRBJ1-5 | 13 | TRBV6-1 | CASSERGDQPQHF | TGTGCCAGCAGTGAAAGGGGTGATCAGCCCCAGCATTTT
TRBD2 | TRBJ2-1 | 19 | TRBV6-1 | CASSEGILAGVSSYNEQFF | TGTGCCAGCAGTGAAGGTATCCTAGCGGGTGTTAGCTCCTACAATGAGCAGTTCTTC
TRBD1 | TRBJ1-2 | 13 | TRBV18 | CASSAGQDYGYTF | TGTGCCAGCTCAGCGGGACAGGACTATGGCTACACCTTC
TRBD1 | TRBJ1-6 | 16 | TRBV27 | CASSSPRDRWNSPLHF | TGTGCCAGCAGTTCCCCGAGGGACAGGTGGAATTCACCCCTCCACTTT
. | TRBJ1-5 | 12 | TRBV10-2 | CASSERGQPQHF | TGCGCCAGCAGTGAGAGAGGTCAGCCCCAGCATTTT
TRBD2 | TRBJ2-4 | 16 | TRBV11-3 | CASSLVGTSAGNIQYF | TGTGCCAGCAGCTTAGTAGGGACTAGCGCAGGGAACATTCAGTACTTC
. | TRBJ2-5 | 14 | TRBV5-1 | CASSSPGGGQTQYF | TGCGCCAGCAGCTCCCCGGGGGGCGGTCAGACCCAGTACTTC
TRBD1 | TRBJ1-2 | 14 | TRBV4-1 | CASKPPTGIYGYTF | TGCGCCAGCAAACCCCCGACAGGGATCTATGGCTACACCTTC
. | TRBJ1-1 | 13 | TRBV27 | CASSFRAEAEAFF | TGTGCCAGCAGTTTTAGGGCGGAGGCTGAAGCTTTCTTT
. | TRBJ2-7 | 13 | TRBV4-3 | CASSQGASYEQYF | TGCGCCAGCAGCCAAGGGGCATCCTACGAGCAGTACTTC
. | TRBJ1-4 | 15 | TRBV5-5 | CASSGTGLVGEKLFF | TGTGCCAGCAGCGGTACAGGGCTAGTAGGGGAAAAACTGTTTTTT
. | TRBJ1-1 | 11 | TRBV2 | CASLPGTEAFF | TGTGCCAGCCTACCAGGAACTGAAGCTTTCTTT
TRBD1 | TRBJ1-2 | 15 | TRBV5-1 | CASSGPPGQGTGYTF | TGCGCCAGCAGCGGACCTCCGGGACAGGGAACAGGCTACACCTTC
. | TRBJ1-2 | 14 | TRBV29-1 | CSVAVEAGGYGYTF | TGCAGCGTTGCAGTGGAGGCCGGCGGCTATGGCTACACCTTC
. | TRBJ1-5 | 14 | TRBV7-2 | CASSLNGGRQPQHF | TGTGCCAGCAGCTTGAACGGGGGACGACAGCCCCAGCATTTT
. | TRBJ2-6 | 20 | TRBV5-1 | CASSLGLRGAFPAGANVLTF | TGCGCCAGCAGCTTGGGCCTCAGGGGGGCTTTTCCGGCTGGGGCCAACGTCCTGACTTTC
TRBD1 | TRBJ1-1 | 14 | TRBV7-2 | CASSRGQIHTEAFF | TGTGCCAGCAGCAGGGGACAGATACACACTGAAGCTTTCTTT
TRBD2 | TRBJ2-5 | 15 | TRBV16 | CASSQLGTSEETQYF | TGTGCCAGCAGCCAATTGGGGACTAGTGAAGAGACCCAGTACTTC
TRBD2 | TRBJ2-1 | 16 | TRBV2 | CASSVQREPRYNEQFF | TGTGCCAGCAGCGTTCAGCGGGAGCCCCGCTACAATGAGCAGTTCTTC
. | TRBJ2-2 | 17 | TRBV9 | CASSPPLSGSNTGELFF | TGTGCCAGCAGCCCCCCCCTTAGCGGCTCGAACACCGGGGAGCTGTTTTTT
. | TRBJ2-7 | 12 | TRBV6-2/TRBV6-3 | CASSYWGGEQYF | TGTGCCAGCAGTTACTGGGGAGGCGAGCAGTACTTC
. | TRBJ1-5 | 14 | TRBV6-5 | CASNTAYSNQPQHF | TGTGCCAGCAATACAGCTTATAGCAATCAGCCCCAGCATTTT